Presented here are 13 T cell receptor beta chains from one specimen sequenced in a study of identifying expanded T cells in peripheral blood. The data were produced by immunoSEQ multiplex PCR, yet TCRdb's version contains in-frame clones alone and is incomplete. The sample records roughly 90,000 clones, roughly 81% being singletons. Material for sequencing was blood. The receptors were sampled from a person between 18 and 75 years old in good health.

This clone was found a few times. The chain combines TRBV2 with TRBJ1-2, with TRBD1 matching over 10 bases. Germline-derived CDR1 and CDR2 are SNHLY and FYNNEI. V shed 6 bases and J 3 bases; nucleotides not matched to a gene: 4. CDR3 length equals 14 residues. The CDR3 reads CASRGTGVDYGYTF. The CDR3 region has the DNA TGTGCCAGCAGAGGGACAGGGGTCGACTATGGCTACACCTTC. The complete variable domain, with remaining parts taken from reference TRBV2 and TRBJ1-2, reads EPEVTQTPSHQVTQMGQEVILRCVPISNHLYFYWYRQILGQKVEFLVSFYNNEISEKSEIFDDQFSVERPDGSNFTLKIRSTKLEDSAMYFCASRGTGVDYGYTFGSGTRLTVV.

The chain uses TRBV5-1 and TRBJ1-1, with TRBD1 identical over 8 bases. The trim removed 4 bases at V and 6 bases at J, leaving 5 bases unmatched. This CDR3 contains 13 residues. Looked up from germline, CDR1 is SGHRS and CDR2 is YFSETQ. The CDR3 spells CASSGQGIAEAFF. In DNA form, the CDR3 reads TGCGCCAGCAGCGGACAGGGAATAGCTGAAGCTTTCTTT.

This clone appeared a single time. This chain links TRBV5-1 with TRBJ2-5, with D possibly matching TRBD2 (6 bases). This CDR3 spans 13 amino acids. Deletions cut 4 bases from V and 11 bases from J, with 18 bases between. Germline V CDR1 and CDR2: SGHRS, YFSETQ. The CDR3 sequence is CASSKQVDREQYF. CDR3 nucleotide sequence: TGCGCCAGCAGCAAACAGGTTGACCGGGAGCAGTACTTC.

In this sample, this clone turned up once. The genes are TRBV2 and TRBJ2-6; D not resolved. The germline CDR1 and CDR2 sequences are SNHLY and FYNNEI. This CDR3 contains 16 residues. V shed 0 bases and J shed 0 bases, with 6 bases lying between them. The CDR3 DNA follows: TGTGCCAGCAGTGAAGCTCGGGCCTCTGGGGCCAACGTCCTGACTTTC. Translation gives CASSEARASGANVLTF.

The V and J genes are TRBV25-1 and TRBJ2-5; D is perhaps TRBD1 (6 bases). CDR3 length: 15 amino acids. Trimming took 3 bases from V and 4 from J, leaving 15 bases between them. Germline values: CDR1 MGHDK, CDR2 SYGVNS. CDR3 nucleotide sequence: TGTGCCAGCAGTGACCGACAGGCTGGGAGAGAGACCCAGTACTTC. Translating it yields CASSDRQAGRETQYF.

The chain is built from TRBV7-6 and TRBJ1-5; TRBD1 matches 7 bases. Trimming took 2 bases from V and 0 from J; bases not matched to a gene: 13. In germline, CDR1 is SGHVS, CDR2 FNYEAQ. CDR3 length equals 19 residues. The CDR3 bases are TGTGCCAGCAGCTTATCGCCGACAGGGTCCCTATATAGCAATCAGCCCCAGCATTTT. This gives the protein CASSLSPTGSLYSNQPQHF.

The rearrangement links TRBV6-6 to TRBJ1-2; TRBD1 aligns across 9 bases. The CDR3 is 13 residues long. The V gene's germline CDR1 is MNHNY and CDR2 SVGAGI (reference sequence). Trimming removed 5 bases from V and 3 bases from J; junction bases left unmatched: 1. The DNA of the CDR3 is TGTGCCAGCAGTCGGGACAGGGACTATGGCTACACCTTC. It yields the protein CASSRDRDYGYTF.

The chain employs TRBV11-2 and TRBJ2-7, with D perhaps matching TRBD1 (5 bases). The ends were cut back, 1 base at V and 4 bases at J, with 14 bases in the middle. CDR3 length: 15 amino acids. Per the germline V gene, CDR1 is SGHAT and CDR2 is FQNNGV. CDR3 nucleotides: TGTGCCAGCAGCTTAGGAGACAGTGCCTGGTACGAGCAGTACTTC. Translation: CASSLGDSAWYEQYF. Based on the CDR3 plus reference TRBV11-2 and TRBJ2-7, the full variable domain is EAGVAQSPRYKIIEKRQSVAFWCNPISGHATLYWYQQILGQGPKLLIQFQNNGVVDDSQLPKDRFSAERLKGVDSTLKIQPAKLEDSAVYLCASSLGDSAWYEQYFGPGTRLTVT.

The V gene is TRBV18, the J gene TRBJ1-2, with D possibly TRBD1 on 5 matching bases. Germline-derived CDR1 and CDR2 are KGHSH and LQKENI. The CDR3 is 15 residues long. Trimming removed 3 bases from V and 0 bases from J, with 11 bases in between. This CDR3 is CASSPTDNSNYGYTF. The CDR3 coding sequence is TGTGCCAGCTCACCGACAGATAACTCTAACTATGGCTACACCTTC.

This clone appeared a single time. The chain's CDR3 is CASRGGHSSYEQYF. For the CDR3, the DNA is TGTGCCAGCCGTGGAGGGCACAGTTCTTACGAGCAGTACTTC. J is TRBJ2-7 and V is TRBV7-9; TRBD2 might be the D (6 bases). The CDR3 runs to 14 residues. V dropped 8 bases and J dropped 4 bases, with 18 bases sitting between them. CDR1 SEHNR and CDR2 FQNEAQ come from the germline V gene (reference sequence). Using reference TRBV7-9 and TRBJ2-7 for the parts outside the CDR3, the full variable domain is DTGVSQNPRHKITKRGQNVTFRCDPISEHNRLYWYRQTLGQGPEFLTYFQNEAQLEKSRLLSDRFSAERPKGSFSTLEIQRTEQGDSAMYLCASRGGHSSYEQYFGPGTRLTVT.

The V gene is TRBV10-2, the J gene TRBJ1-1; D is unresolved. CDR1 WSHSY and CDR2 SAAADI come from the germline V gene. Trimming stripped 0 bases from V and 2 bases from J, with 10 bases between. The CDR3 length is 15 residues. The CDR3, as DNA: TGCGCCAGCAGTGAGTCGATCCCGGGAAACACTGAAGCTTTCTTT. Its protein product is CASSESIPGNTEAFF.

This chain links TRBV5-6 with TRBJ1-1, with D perhaps matching TRBD1 (5 bases). The CDR3 is 14 amino acids. Trimming shortened V by 7 bases and J by 5 bases, and 18 bases separated the two germline ends. From germline, CDR1 is SGHDT and CDR2 YYEEEE. CDR3 bases: TGTGCCAGCTTTCCGAACGGGGGATATACTGAAGCTTTCTTT. Translating it yields CASFPNGGYTEAFF.

The chain recombines TRBV18 with TRBJ2-1, with TRBD2 matching over 8 bases. V shed 3 bases and J 4 bases; nucleotides not matched to a gene: 5. Germline CDR1 reads KGHSH; CDR2 reads LQKENI. The CDR3 consists of 15 residues. The CDR3 sequence is CASSPPGGVYNEQFF. Here the CDR3 DNA reads TGTGCCAGCTCACCCCCCGGGGGGGTATACAATGAGCAGTTCTTC.